This TCR beta chain originates from a study of quantifying T cell responses using KT2 cells. At the level of the study: RNA was reverse transcribed with TCR alpha and beta constant-region primers. The second PCR was a qPCR stopped at a predetermined fluorescence threshold.

Each cDNA got a UMI-containing oligo ligated at its 3' end. An equimolar mix of RC1.1 and RC1.2 primed the beta chain across TRBC1 and TRBC2. From the second PCR onward, TCR alpha and beta chains were processed separately. TCRdb called the UMI-ligation and nested PCR reads again in MiXCR, with one record for every CDR3 protein. This table holds 39,000 or so distinct CDR3 sequences, approximately 17% found once. CDR3 length: 15 residues. The germline gives CDR1 MGHRA, CDR2 YSYEKL. The V segment lost 3 bases and the J segment 4 bases; nucleotides outside the gene matches: 7. The sample is PBMC spiked with counted cells of clone KT2.

The sequenced sample was PBMCs spiked with cells of the T cell clone KT2. The V gene is TRBV4-1, the J gene TRBJ2-3; 7 positions agree with TRBD1. The receptor was isolated from a human donor. CDR3 loop: CASSHLQGRADTQYF. In DNA form, the CDR3 reads TGCGCCAGCAGCCACCTACAGGGGCGGGCAGATACGCAGTATTTT.